The rows below give T cell receptor beta chains drawn from one sample of a study of cytomegalovirus exposure and HLA in healthy donors. Sequencing was performed with immunoSEQ multiplex PCR; in TCRdb, only in-frame clones are kept and a portion is missing. The table has 95,000 to 150,000 clones, around three quarters seen once. The source material was PBMCs. The source of these receptors is a man aged 25 to 45 in good health and CMV-seropositive. Each CDR3 is given without its conserved first and last residue. The order of the fields is V gene, J gene, CDR3 protein.

v_gene: TRBV6-1
j_gene: TRBJ1-2
CDR3aa: ASSRRTQGIDGYT

v_gene: TRBV5-1
j_gene: TRBJ1-2
CDR3aa: ASSYPDRNNYGYT

v_gene: TRBV4-1
j_gene: TRBJ2-7
CDR3aa: ASSQTGLAGSGEQY

v_gene: TRBV6-5
j_gene: TRBJ2-1
CDR3aa: ASSYSIANEQF

v_gene: TRBV5-1
j_gene: TRBJ2-5
CDR3aa: ASSLGAWTSSQETQY

v_gene: TRBV14
j_gene: TRBJ2-1
CDR3aa: ASSQGTGFYNEQF

v_gene: TRBV2
j_gene: TRBJ2-5
CDR3aa: ASHGDIETQY

v_gene: TRBV5-1
j_gene: TRBJ2-5
CDR3aa: ASSLAGRNQETQY

v_gene: TRBV5-6
j_gene: TRBJ2-4
CDR3aa: ASSLDRFFQY

v_gene: TRBV5-6
j_gene: .
CDR3aa: ASSLGSSYEQY

v_gene: TRBV30
j_gene: TRBJ2-1
CDR3aa: AWTPEASGSAGEQF

v_gene: TRBV7-2
j_gene: TRBJ2-1
CDR3aa: ASSLRFGGGEQF

v_gene: TRBV5-1
j_gene: TRBJ2-1
CDR3aa: ASSYAVSSYNEQF

v_gene: TRBV2
j_gene: TRBJ1-1
CDR3aa: ASTEGQGDTEAF

v_gene: TRBV13
j_gene: TRBJ1-1
CDR3aa: ASSLRQGWNTEAF

v_gene: TRBV28
j_gene: TRBJ2-7
CDR3aa: ASSLLRSSAGRVYEQY

v_gene: TRBV29-1
j_gene: TRBJ1-2
CDR3aa: SVEDRINRIYGYT

v_gene: TRBV7-9
j_gene: TRBJ2-3
CDR3aa: ASMRLAADTQY

v_gene: TRBV5-1
j_gene: TRBJ2-7
CDR3aa: ASSPFPTLKHALYEQY

v_gene: TRBV4-2
j_gene: TRBJ2-1
CDR3aa: ASSHSAGGSYNEQF

v_gene: TRBV27
j_gene: TRBJ1-4
CDR3aa: ASSLLAATNEKLF

v_gene: TRBV30
j_gene: TRBJ1-4
CDR3aa: AWRALWGPANEKLF

v_gene: TRBV19
j_gene: TRBJ2-7
CDR3aa: ASSPRDRGIQSDEQY

v_gene: TRBV9
j_gene: TRBJ2-1
CDR3aa: ASSDDSYYNEQF

v_gene: TRBV7-2
j_gene: TRBJ1-6
CDR3aa: ASSSSGHTYNSPLH

v_gene: TRBV10-3
j_gene: TRBJ2-5
CDR3aa: AISAFGGGGETQY

v_gene: TRBV5-1
j_gene: TRBJ1-1
CDR3aa: ASSSAQGKIMEAF

v_gene: TRBV10-2
j_gene: TRBJ1-5
CDR3aa: ASSDATGNQPQH

v_gene: TRBV27
j_gene: TRBJ1-5
CDR3aa: ASRSGGSGNQPQH

v_gene: TRBV5-1
j_gene: TRBJ2-7
CDR3aa: ASSTGQGFSYEQY

v_gene: TRBV7-2
j_gene: TRBJ2-3
CDR3aa: ASSFRAARPDTQY

v_gene: TRBV5-6
j_gene: TRBJ1-2
CDR3aa: ASSLVGTGLGYT

v_gene: TRBV9
j_gene: TRBJ2-3
CDR3aa: ASSVKGLAGAPTQY

v_gene: TRBV19
j_gene: TRBJ2-7
CDR3aa: ASSEGLFYEQY

v_gene: TRBV30
j_gene: TRBJ2-3
CDR3aa: AWIGGSYTQY

v_gene: TRBV27
j_gene: TRBJ1-5
CDR3aa: ASSLSTGGFNQPQH

v_gene: TRBV6-6
j_gene: TRBJ1-3
CDR3aa: ASSRTGLAGNTIY

v_gene: TRBV5-1
j_gene: TRBJ2-5
CDR3aa: ASSLRGGTTQETQY

v_gene: TRBV27
j_gene: TRBJ1-4
CDR3aa: ASRRQGDTEKLF

v_gene: TRBV7-6
j_gene: TRBJ2-1
CDR3aa: ASSSFGGGYNEQF

v_gene: TRBV11-2
j_gene: TRBJ2-1
CDR3aa: ASSSETGRDEQF

v_gene: TRBV10-1
j_gene: TRBJ2-5
CDR3aa: ASSGVKAGEQY

v_gene: TRBV29-1
j_gene: TRBJ2-3
CDR3aa: SVVNRGGADTQY

v_gene: TRBV5-8
j_gene: TRBJ1-1
CDR3aa: ASSWEGGKTEAF

v_gene: TRBV4-2
j_gene: TRBJ2-2
CDR3aa: ASSLDRGGELF

v_gene: TRBV5-1
j_gene: TRBJ1-5
CDR3aa: ASSLAGDSNQPQH

v_gene: TRBV19
j_gene: TRBJ2-7
CDR3aa: ASSPRTGQGNEQY

v_gene: TRBV6-6
j_gene: TRBJ2-5
CDR3aa: ASSYLAGGRETQY

v_gene: TRBV5-1
j_gene: TRBJ2-5
CDR3aa: ASGRQAEETQY

v_gene: TRBV19
j_gene: TRBJ2-2
CDR3aa: ASRPARDRGILTGELF

v_gene: TRBV7-9
j_gene: TRBJ1-3
CDR3aa: ASSLAASGNTIY

v_gene: TRBV5-1
j_gene: TRBJ1-4
CDR3aa: ASSFGDEKLF

v_gene: TRBV11-2
j_gene: TRBJ2-6
CDR3aa: ASGSSGANVLT

v_gene: TRBV11-2
j_gene: TRBJ1-6
CDR3aa: ASTPGTGYYSPLH

v_gene: TRBV30
j_gene: .
CDR3aa: AWSASAGRYEQY

v_gene: TRBV6-5
j_gene: TRBJ1-2
CDR3aa: ASSYSRDSYGYT

v_gene: TRBV7-7
j_gene: TRBJ2-5
CDR3aa: ASSPEGGETQY

v_gene: TRBV6-5
j_gene: TRBJ1-4
CDR3aa: ASSYLQATNEKLF

v_gene: TRBV30
j_gene: TRBJ2-5
CDR3aa: ACLGRGGLYQETQY